Listed below are T cell receptor beta chains from one sample, sequenced in a study of Graves' ophthalmopathy and Graves' hyperthyroidism. TCRdb called the multiplex PCR reads again in MiXCR, with one record for every CDR3 protein. The sample records a few hundred thousand distinct CDR3 sequences, 15% to 20% being singletons. The sample comprised peripheral blood. The receptors were gathered from an adult woman with stable Graves' hyperthyroidism. Each CDR3 is given with its conserved first and last residue. The order of the fields is clone size, V gene, J gene, CDR3 length, D gene, CDR3 protein, CDR3 DNA. The D gene is left open where the match is weak. Clone size is shown for a subset of rows, as once, few, many or a class of expanded clone.

size: many; V: TRBV7-2; J: TRBJ1-2; length: 15; D: NA; CDR3: CASSLARGPNYGYTF; DNA: TGTGCCAGCAGCTTAGCGCGGGGGCCAAACTATGGCTACACCTTC
size: few; V: TRBV30; J: TRBJ2-7; length: 14; D: TRBD2; CDR3: CAWRRSGTSYEQYF; DNA: TGTGCCTGGAGACGTAGCGGGACATCTTACGAGCAGTACTTC
size: few; V: TRBV15; J: TRBJ2-3; length: 15; D: NA; CDR3: CATSRERRAKDTQYF; DNA: TGTGCCACCAGCAGGGAACGCAGGGCCAAAGATACGCAGTATTTT
size: NA; V: TRBV7-2; J: TRBJ2-7; length: 13; D: NA; CDR3: CASSLAGGRQQYF; DNA: TGTGCCAGCAGCTTAGCGGGGGGGCGCCAGCAGTACTTC
size: many; V: TRBV29-1; J: TRBJ2-7; length: 12; D: NA; CDR3: CSVVPGGYEQYF; DNA: TGCAGCGTTGTCCCGGGTGGATACGAGCAGTACTTC
size: many; V: TRBV12-3/TRBV12-4; J: TRBJ2-5; length: 15; D: TRBD1; CDR3: CASRKTGGEVETQYF; DNA: TGTGCCAGTAGGAAAACAGGGGGCGAAGTTGAGACCCAGTACTTC
size: NA; V: TRBV19; J: TRBJ1-1; length: 13; D: NA; CDR3: CASSQMLNTEAFF; DNA: TGTGCCAGTTCCCAGATGTTGAACACTGAAGCTTTCTTT
size: many; V: TRBV7-2; J: TRBJ2-7; length: 16; D: TRBD2; CDR3: CASSLGPSGSLGEQYF; DNA: TGTGCCAGCAGCTTAGGTCCTAGCGGGAGCTTGGGTGAGCAGTACTTC
size: many; V: TRBV6-2/TRBV6-3; J: TRBJ2-7; length: 15; D: TRBD1; CDR3: CASSYLTGDTYEQYF; DNA: TGTGCCAGCAGTTACCTGACAGGGGATACCTACGAGCAGTACTTC
size: many; V: TRBV4-1; J: TRBJ1-2; length: 14; D: NA; CDR3: CASSQGGEPGGYTF; DNA: TGCGCCAGCAGCCAAGGTGGGGAGCCGGGGGGCTACACCTTC
size: many; V: TRBV10-1; J: TRBJ1-5; length: 18; D: TRBD1; CDR3: CASTKRDRTNNSNQPQHF; DNA: TGCGCCAGCACCAAACGGGACAGAACGAACAATAGCAATCAGCCCCAGCATTTT
size: NA; V: TRBV12-3/TRBV12-4; J: TRBJ2-5; length: 14; D: NA; CDR3: CASTASGGTETQYF; DNA: TGTGCCAGCACCGCGTCCGGGGGTACGGAGACCCAGTACTTC
size: few; V: TRBV11-2; J: TRBJ2-7; length: 16; D: TRBD2; CDR3: CASSLRTSVSSYDQYF; DNA: TGTGCCAGCAGCTTACGAACTAGCGTAAGCTCCTACGATCAGTACTTC
size: NA; V: TRBV6-5; J: TRBJ2-7; length: 14; D: NA; CDR3: CASSYSVQRYEQYF; DNA: TGTGCCAGCAGTTACAGCGTACAGAGATACGAGCAGTACTTC
size: many; V: TRBV6-5; J: TRBJ1-3; length: 15; D: TRBD1; CDR3: CASSYSRDRGNTIYF; DNA: TGTGCCAGCAGTTACTCTCGGGACAGGGGGAACACCATATATTTT
size: few; V: TRBV11-1; J: TRBJ1-1; length: 11; D: NA; CDR3: CASSTSGEAFF; DNA: TGTGCCAGCAGCACCTCAGGGGAAGCTTTCTTT
size: few; V: TRBV29-1; J: TRBJ2-7; length: 14; D: NA; CDR3: CSVSGQGGKYEQYF; DNA: TGCAGCGTTTCGGGGCAGGGAGGAAAGTACGAGCAGTACTTC
size: many; V: TRBV20-1; J: TRBJ2-7; length: 14; D: TRBD1; CDR3: CSAREQGRLDEQYF; DNA: TGCAGTGCTAGGGAACAGGGGAGACTCGACGAGCAGTACTTC
size: many; V: TRBV5-1; J: TRBJ2-5; length: 16; D: NA; CDR3: CASSLGDREWEETQYF; DNA: TGCGCCAGCAGCTTGGGCGATCGGGAGTGGGAAGAGACCCAGTACTTC
size: many; V: TRBV19; J: TRBJ2-7; length: 15; D: NA; CDR3: CASSISGSDLGEQYF; DNA: TGTGCCAGTAGTATCTCCGGGAGTGACTTGGGTGAGCAGTACTTC